This T cell receptor (beta chain) was captured by sequencing in a study of shared clonotypes between healthy human individuals. On the study more broadly: Each donor's CD8 memory used one plate, CD8 naive two, each CD4 subset three. General observations from the study: In contrast to clonotypes shared by all four donors, non-shared clonotypes had lower generation probabilities.

As concerns this clone: Antigen specificity is unknown.

The trim removed 2 bases at V and 3 bases at J, leaving 3 bases unmatched. The CDR3 sequence is 14 residues long. Germline assignment: CDR1 SQVTM and CDR2 ANQGSEA. Each replicate PCR on the sorted subsets used roughly 210 ng DNA (approximately 27,000 T cell genomes). Measured with immunoSEQ multiplex PCR; TCRdb has only the in-frame clones, and not every one. The sample gives 170,000 or so clones, approximately 61% of which show up once; about 10% is in the top ten. This chain uses TRBV29-1 with TRBJ2-3; 9 bases are a match to TRBD2. The sequence was obtained from a man aged 25-45 years in good health. Material for sequencing was memory CD4+ T cells sorted from blood. Subset described: CD45RA-negative fraction. CDR3 amino acids: CSVETLAGTDTQYF. In DNA, the CDR3 is TGCAGCGTTGAAACCCTAGCGGGAACAGATACGCAGTATTTT.